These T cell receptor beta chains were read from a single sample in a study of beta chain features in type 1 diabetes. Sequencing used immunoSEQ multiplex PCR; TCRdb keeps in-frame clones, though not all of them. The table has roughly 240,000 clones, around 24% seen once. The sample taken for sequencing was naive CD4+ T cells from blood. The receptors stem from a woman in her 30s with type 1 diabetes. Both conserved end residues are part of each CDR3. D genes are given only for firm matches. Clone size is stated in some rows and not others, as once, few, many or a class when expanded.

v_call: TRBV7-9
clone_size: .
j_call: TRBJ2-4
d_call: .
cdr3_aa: CASSLEQGGPLQYF
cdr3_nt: TGTGCCAGCAGCTTAGAACAGGGAGGGCCCCTTCAGTACTTC

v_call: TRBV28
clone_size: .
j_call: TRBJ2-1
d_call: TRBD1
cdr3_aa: CASRPPGQGIGEQFF
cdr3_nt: TGTGCCAGCAGGCCCCCGGGACAGGGTATCGGTGAGCAGTTCTTC

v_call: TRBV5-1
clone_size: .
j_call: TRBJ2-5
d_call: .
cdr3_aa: CASSLLLYQETQYF
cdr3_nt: TGCGCCAGCAGCTTACTCCTGTACCAAGAGACCCAGTACTTC

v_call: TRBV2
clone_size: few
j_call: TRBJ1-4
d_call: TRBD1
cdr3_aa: CASSDGTGIFEKLFF
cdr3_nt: TGTGCCAGCAGTGATGGGACAGGGATATTTGAAAAACTGTTTTTT

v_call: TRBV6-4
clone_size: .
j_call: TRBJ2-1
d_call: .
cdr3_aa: CASKQGDEQFF
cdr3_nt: TGTGCCAGCAAACAGGGCGATGAGCAGTTCTTC

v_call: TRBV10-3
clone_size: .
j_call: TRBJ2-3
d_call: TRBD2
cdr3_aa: CAIRGLAGTDTQYF
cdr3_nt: TGTGCCATCAGGGGACTAGCTGGGACAGATACGCAGTATTTT

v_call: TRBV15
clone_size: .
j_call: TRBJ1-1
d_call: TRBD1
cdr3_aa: CATSRQGDTEAFF
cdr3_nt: TGTGCCACCAGCAGGCAGGGGGACACTGAAGCTTTCTTT

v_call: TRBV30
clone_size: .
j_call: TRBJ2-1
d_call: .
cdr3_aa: CAWSRGEQFF
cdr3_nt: TGTGCCTGGAGTCGAGGTGAGCAGTTCTTC

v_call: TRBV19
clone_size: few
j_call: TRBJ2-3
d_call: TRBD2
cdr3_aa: CASRTSGQRDTQYF
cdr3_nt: TGTGCCAGTAGGACTAGCGGCCAACGAGATACGCAGTATTTT

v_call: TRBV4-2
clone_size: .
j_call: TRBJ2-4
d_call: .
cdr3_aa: CASSQPGDWAKNIQYF
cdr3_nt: TGTGCCAGCAGCCAACCAGGGGATTGGGCCAAAAACATTCAGTACTTC

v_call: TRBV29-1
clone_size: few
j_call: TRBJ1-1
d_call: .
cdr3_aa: CSVADLTGNTEAFF
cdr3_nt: TGCAGCGTCGCCGATCTAACGGGTAACACTGAAGCTTTCTTT

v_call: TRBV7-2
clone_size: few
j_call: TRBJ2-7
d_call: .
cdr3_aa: CASSLGSGLNYEQYF
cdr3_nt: TGTGCCAGCAGCTTAGGATCCGGGTTGAACTACGAGCAGTACTTC

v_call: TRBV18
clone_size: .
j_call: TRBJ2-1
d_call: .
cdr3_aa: CASSPSADNEQFF
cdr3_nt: TGTGCCAGCTCACCGAGCGCGGATAATGAGCAGTTCTTC

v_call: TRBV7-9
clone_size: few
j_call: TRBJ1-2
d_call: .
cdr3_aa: CASSLARGLNYGYTF
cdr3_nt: TGTGCCAGCAGCTTAGCCAGGGGATTGAACTATGGCTACACCTTC

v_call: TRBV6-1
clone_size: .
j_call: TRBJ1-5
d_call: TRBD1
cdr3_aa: CASSQRTGLNQPQHF
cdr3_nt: TGTGCCAGCAGCCAGAGGACAGGGCTCAATCAGCCCCAGCATTTT

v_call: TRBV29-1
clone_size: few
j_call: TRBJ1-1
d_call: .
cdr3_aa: CSVGFQGSEAFF
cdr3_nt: TGCAGCGTTGGGTTCCAGGGTAGTGAAGCTTTCTTT

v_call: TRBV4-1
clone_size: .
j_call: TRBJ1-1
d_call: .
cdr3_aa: CASSQRSRREAFF
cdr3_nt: TGCGCCAGCAGCCAACGGAGTCGGAGGGAAGCTTTCTTT

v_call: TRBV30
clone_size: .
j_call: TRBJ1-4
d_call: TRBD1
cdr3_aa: CAWSFRDRELFF
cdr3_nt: TGTGCCTGGAGTTTTAGGGACAGGGAATTGTTTTTT

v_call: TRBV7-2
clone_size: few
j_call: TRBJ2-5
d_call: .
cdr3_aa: CASSPWGGGETQYF
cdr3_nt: TGTGCCAGCAGCCCGTGGGGTGGAGGAGAGACCCAGTACTTC

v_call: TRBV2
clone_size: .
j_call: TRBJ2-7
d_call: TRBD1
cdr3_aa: CASRERQGSEQYF
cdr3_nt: TGTGCCAGCAGGGAGAGACAGGGATCCGAGCAGTACTTC

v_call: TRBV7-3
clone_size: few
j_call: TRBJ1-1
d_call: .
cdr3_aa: CASSQSWGAEAFF
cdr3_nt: TGTGCCAGCAGCCAAAGTTGGGGGGCTGAAGCTTTCTTT

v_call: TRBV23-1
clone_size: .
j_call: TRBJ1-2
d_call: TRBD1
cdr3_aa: CASSPPGQLFYGYTF
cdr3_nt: TGCGCCAGCAGTCCCCCGGGACAGCTCTTCTATGGCTACACCTTC

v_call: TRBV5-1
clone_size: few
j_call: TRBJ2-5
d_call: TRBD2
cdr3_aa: CASSLGLAGEETQYF
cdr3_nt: TGCGCCAGCAGCTTGGGACTAGCGGGAGAAGAGACCCAGTACTTC

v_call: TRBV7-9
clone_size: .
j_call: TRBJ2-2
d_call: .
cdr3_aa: CASTHYSTGELFF
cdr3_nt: TGTGCCAGCACCCACTATAGCACCGGGGAGCTGTTTTTT

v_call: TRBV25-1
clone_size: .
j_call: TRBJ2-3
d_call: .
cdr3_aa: CASSESQGGTDTQYF
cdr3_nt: TGTGCCAGCAGTGAATCTCAGGGCGGCACAGATACGCAGTATTTT

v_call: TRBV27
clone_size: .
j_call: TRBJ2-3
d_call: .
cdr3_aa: CASSEASTDTQYF
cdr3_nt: TGTGCCAGCAGTGAAGCTAGCACAGATACGCAGTATTTT

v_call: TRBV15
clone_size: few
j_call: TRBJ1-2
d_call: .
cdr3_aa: CATSNDRNYGYTF
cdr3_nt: TGTGCCACCAGCAATGACAGGAACTATGGCTACACCTTC

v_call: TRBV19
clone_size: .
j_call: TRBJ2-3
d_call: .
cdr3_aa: CASSTRGFGTDTQYF
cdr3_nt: TGTGCCAGTAGCACGAGGGGGTTCGGAACAGATACGCAGTATTTT

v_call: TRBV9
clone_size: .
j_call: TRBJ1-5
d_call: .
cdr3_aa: CASSVGMGQGNNQPQHF
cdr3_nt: TGTGCCAGCAGCGTAGGGATGGGGCAGGGTAACAATCAGCCCCAGCATTTT

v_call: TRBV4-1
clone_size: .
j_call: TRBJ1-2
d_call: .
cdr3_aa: CASSQQRASYGYTF
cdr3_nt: TGCGCCAGCAGCCAACAGAGGGCGTCCTATGGCTACACCTTC

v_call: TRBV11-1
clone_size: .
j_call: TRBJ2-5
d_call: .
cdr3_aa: CASSLGATRLQETQYF
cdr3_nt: TGTGCCAGCAGCTTGGGGGCTACACGGCTACAAGAGACCCAGTACTTC

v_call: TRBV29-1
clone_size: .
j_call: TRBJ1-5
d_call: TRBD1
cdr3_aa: CSVQTGLDQPQHF
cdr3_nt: TGCAGCGTCCAGACAGGGTTGGATCAGCCCCAGCATTTT

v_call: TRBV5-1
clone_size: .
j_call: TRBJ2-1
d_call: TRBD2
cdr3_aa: CASSLGGAGSEQFF
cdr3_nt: TGCGCCAGCAGCTTGGGGGGAGCGGGATCTGAGCAGTTCTTC

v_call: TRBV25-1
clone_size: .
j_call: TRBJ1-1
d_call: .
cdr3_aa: CASSVEDLAFF
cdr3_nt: TGTGCCAGCAGTGTCGAGGATTTGGCTTTCTTT

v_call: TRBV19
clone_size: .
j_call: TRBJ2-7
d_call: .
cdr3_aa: CASSTDNYEQYF
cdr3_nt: TGTGCCAGTAGTACCGACAACTACGAGCAGTACTTC

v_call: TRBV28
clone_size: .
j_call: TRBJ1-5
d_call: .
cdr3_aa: CASSLAQQGGQPQHF
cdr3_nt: TGTGCCAGCAGTTTAGCCCAACAGGGTGGTCAGCCCCAGCATTTT

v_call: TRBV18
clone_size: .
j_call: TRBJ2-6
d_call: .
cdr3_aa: CASSPRGNGANVLTF
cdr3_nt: TGTGCCAGCTCACCACGCGGTAACGGGGCCAACGTCCTGACTTTC